The T cell receptor beta chain described here comes from a study of T-cell memory formation after mild COVID-19. The study, taken as a whole, reports: CM and EM subsets held most contracting CD4+ clones; EMRA held CD8+ ones.

This CDR3 contains 15 residues. Trimming took 5 bases from V and 5 from J, leaving 18 bases between them. Germline CDR1 reads SEHNR; CDR2 reads FQNEAQ (reference sequence). This clonotype turned up a few times. Its antigen remains unidentified. TCRdb reprocessed the 5' RACE reads with MiXCR, giving one entry per CDR3 protein. The repertoire has a few hundred thousand distinct CDR3 sequences, roughly 15% of them found once; the top ten carry about 22%. This chain links TRBV7-9 with TRBJ2-5, with D possibly being TRBD1 or TRBD2 (6 bases each). This clonotype originated in a young man who had mild COVID-19 (a few samples of this study predate the infection). Cell type and time point are not known. Sequenced sample: PBMCs or a T cell subset sorted from them (not recorded which). CDR3 nucleotides: TGTGCCAGCAGCCAGAGGGGGGAGGACTCTGAGACCCAGTACTTC. It is translated as CASSQRGEDSETQYF.